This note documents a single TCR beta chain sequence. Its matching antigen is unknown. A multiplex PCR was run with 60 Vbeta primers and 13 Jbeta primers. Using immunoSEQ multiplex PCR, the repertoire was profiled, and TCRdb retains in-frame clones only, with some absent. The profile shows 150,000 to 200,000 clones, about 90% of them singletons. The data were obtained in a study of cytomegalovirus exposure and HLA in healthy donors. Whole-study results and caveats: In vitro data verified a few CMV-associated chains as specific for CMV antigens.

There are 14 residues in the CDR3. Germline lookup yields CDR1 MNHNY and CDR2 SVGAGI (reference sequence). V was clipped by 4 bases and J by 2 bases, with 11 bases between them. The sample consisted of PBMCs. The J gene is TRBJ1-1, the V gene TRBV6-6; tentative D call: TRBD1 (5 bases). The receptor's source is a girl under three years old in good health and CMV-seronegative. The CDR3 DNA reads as TGTGCCAGCAGTTCCGCAGGGTTAAACACTGAAGCTTTCTTT. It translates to CASSSAGLNTEAFF.